Described below is a single TCR beta chain sequence and its context. These data are taken from a study of blood T cell repertoires in COVID-19. Study-level background: T cells, B-cell-depleted T cells, or PBMCs supplied cDNA or gDNA.

The repertoire was sequenced with immunoSEQ multiplex PCR; TCRdb's copy has only in-frame clones and lacks some. The sample lists about 260,000 clones; more than 75% were seen once. V lost 5 bases to trimming and J lost 5 bases; unmatched junction nucleotides: 6. The CDR3 runs 16 residues. The germline V gene has CDR1 SEHNR and CDR2 FQNEAQ (reference sequence). The V and J genes are TRBV7-9 and TRBJ2-1; 13 nucleotides line up with TRBD2. This TCR was recovered from an older woman with COVID-19, enrolled during active disease. Sequences were obtained from peripheral blood. DNA for the CDR3: TGTGCCAGCAGCCCGAGACTAGCGGGAGGCCACAATGAGCAGTTCTTC. Its protein is CASSPRLAGGHNEQFF.